This entry lists 8 T cell receptor beta chains sequenced from one sample in a study of blood T cell repertoires in COVID-19 (TCRdb year 2020). Libraries were built with the immunoSEQ multiplex PCR assay. In its TCRdb copy, this immuneACCESS table keeps in-frame sequences only and misses some clones. Where compared with another copy, unresolved V genes explain less than half of these, and the others have no known cause. Within this sample are some 190,000 clones, with approximately 79% of them counted one time only. The ten largest account for 9.5% to 15% of the sample. Material for sequencing was peripheral blood. These receptors were collected from a woman in her 50s with acute or convalescent COVID-19.

The chain employs TRBV25-1 and TRBJ2-2; tentatively, D is TRBD1 (7 bases). The CDR3 has 13 amino acids. The V and J ends lost 7 bases and 13 bases respectively, with 19 bases between them. Germline V CDR1 and CDR2: MGHDK, SYGVNS. The CDR3 DNA sequence: TGTGCCAGCATCGACACCCGGAGGGGGCGGCTGTTTTTT. This gives the protein CASIDTRRGRLFF.

This sequence joins TRBV6-6 and TRBJ2-1; 10 nucleotides align to TRBD1. The CDR3 is made up of 14 amino acids. Germline CDR1 and CDR2: MNHNY and SVGAGI (reference sequence). With 8 bases clipped from V and 8 bases from J, the junction kept 9 bases outside the gene matches. The CDR3 DNA reads TGTGCCAGCTACAGGGACAGGGGTATCGATGAGCAGTTCTTC. It yields the protein CASYRDRGIDEQFF.

The chain's CDR3 is CASSSLGGNYYEQYF. The CDR3 coding sequence is TGTGCCAGCAGTTCTTTGGGGGGGAACTATTACGAGCAGTACTTC. This chain links TRBV28 with TRBJ2-7; 7 nucleotides line up with TRBD2. The CDR3 loop spans 15 amino acids. The V and J ends lost 4 bases and 4 bases, in that order; junction bases with no gene match: 10. Looked up from germline, CDR1 is MDHEN and CDR2 is SYDVKM.

This chain links TRBV3-1 (or the pseudogene TRBV3-2) with TRBJ1-1, with D possibly being TRBD1 (5 bases). The V gene lost 4 bases and the J gene lost 1 base, with 7 bases spanning the gap. Germline assignment: CDR1 LGHDT and CDR2 YNNKEL (reference sequence). This CDR3 spans 13 amino acids. CDR3 sequence (DNA): TGTGCCAGCAGCCGAACAGGGAACACTGAAGCTTTCTTT. Protein product: CASSRTGNTEAFF.

This chain uses TRBV2 with TRBJ2-4; tentative D call: TRBD2 (7 bases). Germline CDR1 reads SNHLY; CDR2 reads FYNNEI. The CDR3 totals 15 residues. Between the trimmed V and J ends, which lost 4 bases and 8 bases, there was a span of 18 bases. CDR3 DNA sequence: TGTGCCAGCAGTGCGGAGGGAGGGGGGGCTGACATTCAGTACTTC. Its translation: CASSAEGGGADIQYF.

V is TRBV7-2 and J is TRBJ2-7, with D perhaps TRBD2 (5 bases). Germline V gene lookup returns CDR1 SGHTA and CDR2 FQGNSA. There are 13 residues in the CDR3. V gave up 6 bases and J gave up 3 bases, with 12 bases separating them. CDR3 region: CASSPGGRYEQYF. The CDR3 DNA follows: TGTGCCAGCAGTCCCGGCGGGCGCTACGAGCAGTACTTC.

The V call is TRBV11-2, the J call TRBJ2-3; the match to TRBD2 covers 9 bases. V shed 3 bases and J 4 bases; nucleotides not matched to a gene: 2. This CDR3 contains 14 residues. The germline V gene encodes CDR1 SGHAT and CDR2 FQNNGV. The CDR3 bases are TGTGCCAGCAGCTTGGGACTAGCCGCAGATACGCAGTATTTT. Protein sequence: CASSLGLAADTQYF.

The chain joins TRBV18 to TRBJ2-1, with unresolved D. Trimming removed 8 bases at V and 7 bases at J, with 12 bases between. The CDR3 length is 12 residues. CDR1 and CDR2 from the germline V gene are KGHSH and LQKENI. CDR3 nucleotide sequence: TGTGCCAGCGCACGGTCAGATAATGAGCAGTTCTTC. Translated: CASARSDNEQFF.